The clone carrying this TCR beta chain was seen many times. Its antigen is currently unknown. This CDR3 comprises 13 residues. Unmatched junction bases numbered 5, after V lost 6 bases and J lost 6 bases. Germline V CDR1 and CDR2: MDHEN, SYDVKM. The record originates from a study of human T cells and chemical hapten exposure. Whole-study context: Weekly diphenylcyclopropenone doses were given to patients' scalps across the roughly 25-week study.

TCRdb processed the RACE reads anew with MiXCR; each CDR3 protein has one entry. The sample yields tens of thousands of distinct CDR3 sequences, about a tenth seen once. Broader study findings: Higher patch test scores went with higher counts of PT1 expanded TCRs.

Time point in this sample: patch test 3, about 24 weeks after DPC sensitization. The treatment is: therapeutic diphenylcyclopropenone sensitization with weekly scalp DPC. This receptor was taken from a woman aged 25 to 39 with alopecia areata. Some clones in this sample may be carry-over from other donors' samples. This rearrangement joins TRBV28 to TRBJ2-1, with 7 bases lining up with TRBD1. The source material was whole blood, sampled in connection with sensitization to the hapten diphenylcyclopropenone (DPC). CDR3 in DNA: TGTGCCAGCAGGGGGACAGCAAGCAATGAGCAGTTCTTC. The encoded protein is CASRGTASNEQFF.